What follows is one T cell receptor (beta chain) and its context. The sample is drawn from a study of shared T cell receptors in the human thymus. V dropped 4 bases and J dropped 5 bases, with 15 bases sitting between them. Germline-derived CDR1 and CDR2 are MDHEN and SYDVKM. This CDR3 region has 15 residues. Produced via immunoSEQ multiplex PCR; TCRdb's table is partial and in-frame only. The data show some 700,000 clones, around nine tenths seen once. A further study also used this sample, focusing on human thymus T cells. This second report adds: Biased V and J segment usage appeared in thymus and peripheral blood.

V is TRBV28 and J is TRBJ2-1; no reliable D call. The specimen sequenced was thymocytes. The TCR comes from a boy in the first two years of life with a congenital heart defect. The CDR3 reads CASSSAPARHNEQFF. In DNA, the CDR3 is TGTGCCAGCAGTTCGGCCCCCGCGCGGCACAATGAGCAGTTCTTC.